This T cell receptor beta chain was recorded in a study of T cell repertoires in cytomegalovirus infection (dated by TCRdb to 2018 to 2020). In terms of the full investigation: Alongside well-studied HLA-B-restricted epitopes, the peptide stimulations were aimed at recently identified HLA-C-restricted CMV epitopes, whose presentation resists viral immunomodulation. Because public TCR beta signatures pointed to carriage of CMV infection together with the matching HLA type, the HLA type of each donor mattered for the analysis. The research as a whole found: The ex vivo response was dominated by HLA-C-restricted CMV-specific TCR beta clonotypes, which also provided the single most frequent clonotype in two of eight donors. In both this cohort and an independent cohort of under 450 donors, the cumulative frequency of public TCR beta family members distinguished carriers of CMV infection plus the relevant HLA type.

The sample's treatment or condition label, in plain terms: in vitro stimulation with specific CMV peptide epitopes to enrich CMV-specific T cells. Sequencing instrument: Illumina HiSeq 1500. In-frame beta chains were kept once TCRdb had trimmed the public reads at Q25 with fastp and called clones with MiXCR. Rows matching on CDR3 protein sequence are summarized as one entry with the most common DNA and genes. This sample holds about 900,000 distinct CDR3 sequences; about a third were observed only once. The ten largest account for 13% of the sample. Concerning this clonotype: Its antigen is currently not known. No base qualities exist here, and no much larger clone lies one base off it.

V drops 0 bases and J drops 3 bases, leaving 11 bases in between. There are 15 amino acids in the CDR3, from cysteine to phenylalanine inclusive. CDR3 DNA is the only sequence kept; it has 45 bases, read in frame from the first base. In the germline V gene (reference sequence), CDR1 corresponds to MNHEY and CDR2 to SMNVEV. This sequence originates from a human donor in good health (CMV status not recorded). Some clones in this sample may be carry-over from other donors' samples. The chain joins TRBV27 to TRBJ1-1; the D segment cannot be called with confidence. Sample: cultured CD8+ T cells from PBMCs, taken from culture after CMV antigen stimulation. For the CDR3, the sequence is CASSLSLKWDTEAFF. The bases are TGTGCCAGCAGTTTATCGTTAAAGTGGGACACTGAAGCTTTCTTT.